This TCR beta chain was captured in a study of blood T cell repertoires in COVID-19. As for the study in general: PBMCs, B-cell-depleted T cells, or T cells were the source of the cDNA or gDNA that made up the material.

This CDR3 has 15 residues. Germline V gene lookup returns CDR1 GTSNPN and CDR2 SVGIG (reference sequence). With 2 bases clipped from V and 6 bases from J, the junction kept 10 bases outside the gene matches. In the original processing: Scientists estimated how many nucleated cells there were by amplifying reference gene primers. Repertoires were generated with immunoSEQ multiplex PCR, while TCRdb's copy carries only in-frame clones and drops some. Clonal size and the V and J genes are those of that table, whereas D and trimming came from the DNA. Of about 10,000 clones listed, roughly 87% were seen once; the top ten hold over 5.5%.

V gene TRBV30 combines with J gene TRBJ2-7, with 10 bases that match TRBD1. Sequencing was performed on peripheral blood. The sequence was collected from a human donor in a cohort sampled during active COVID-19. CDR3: CAWSWKRDRGGEQYF. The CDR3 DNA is TGTGCCTGGAGTTGGAAGCGGGACAGGGGAGGCGAGCAGTACTTC.